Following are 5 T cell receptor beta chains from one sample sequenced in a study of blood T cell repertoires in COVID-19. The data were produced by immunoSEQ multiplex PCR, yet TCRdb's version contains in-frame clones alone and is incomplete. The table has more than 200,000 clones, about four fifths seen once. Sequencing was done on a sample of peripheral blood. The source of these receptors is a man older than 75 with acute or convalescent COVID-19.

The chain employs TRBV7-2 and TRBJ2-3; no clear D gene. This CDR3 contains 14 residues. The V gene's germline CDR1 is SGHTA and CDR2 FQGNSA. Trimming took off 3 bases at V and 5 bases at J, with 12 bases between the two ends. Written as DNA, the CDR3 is TGTGCCAGCAGCTTTATGATCGCACAAGATACGCAGTATTTT. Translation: CASSFMIAQDTQYF.

The CDR3 nucleotides are TGTGCCAGCAGTGCTCCGCGGGGCGCTCAGCCCCAGCATTTT. It is translated as CASSAPRGAQPQHF. The V gene is TRBV2, the J gene TRBJ1-5; D possibly corresponds to TRBD1 (5 bases). From germline, CDR1 is SNHLY and CDR2 FYNNEI. The CDR3 extends over 14 amino acids. Trimming removed 4 bases from V and 6 bases from J, with 13 bases in between.

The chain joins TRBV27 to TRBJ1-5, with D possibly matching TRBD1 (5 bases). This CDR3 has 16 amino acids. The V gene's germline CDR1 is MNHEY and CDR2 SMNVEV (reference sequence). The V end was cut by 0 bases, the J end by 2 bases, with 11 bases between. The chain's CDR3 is CASSLSRGNGNQPQHF. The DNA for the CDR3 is TGTGCCAGCAGTTTATCACGGGGGAACGGCAATCAGCCCCAGCATTTT.

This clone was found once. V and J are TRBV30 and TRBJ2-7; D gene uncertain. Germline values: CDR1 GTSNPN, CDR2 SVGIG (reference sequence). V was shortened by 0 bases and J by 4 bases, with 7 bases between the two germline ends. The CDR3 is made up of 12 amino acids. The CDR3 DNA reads TGTGCCTGGAGTGTCCTCTATTACGAGCAGTACTTC. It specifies CAWSVLYYEQYF.

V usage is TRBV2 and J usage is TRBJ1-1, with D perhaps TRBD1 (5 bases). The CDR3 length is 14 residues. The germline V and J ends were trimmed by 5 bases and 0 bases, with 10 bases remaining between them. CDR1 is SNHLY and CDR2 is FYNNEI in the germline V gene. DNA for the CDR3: TGTGCCAGCAGTTACAGGAGTTTGAACACTGAAGCTTTCTTT. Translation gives CASSYRSLNTEAFF.